One and the same sample provided the 25 T cell receptor beta chains below, sequenced in a study of blood T cell repertoires in COVID-19 (dated by TCRdb to about 2020). The method was the immunoSEQ multiplex PCR assay. TCRdb's version of the immuneACCESS table is confined to in-frame rearrangements and falls short of the full clone set. An unresolved V gene accounts for under half of the shortfall where checked; the remainder is of unknown origin. This sample lists 150,000 to 200,000 clones; over 85% were detected once. Around 2% of the sample lies in the top ten. The material sequenced was peripheral blood. The receptors shown here come from a woman in her sixties or seventies with COVID-19, enrolled during active disease.

This clone turned up a few times. The chain is built from TRBV27 and TRBJ2-7; D perhaps matches TRBD1 (6 bases). The CDR3 contains 13 residues. Looked up from germline, CDR1 is MNHEY and CDR2 is SMNVEV (reference sequence). V was shortened by 2 bases and J by 6 bases, with 11 bases between the two germline ends. CDR3 nucleotide sequence: TGTGCCAGCAGTTTACAGGGGCCCTTCGAGCAGTACTTC. Amino acid sequence: CASSLQGPFEQYF.

The chain uses TRBV19 and TRBJ1-6, with D perhaps matching TRBD1 (5 bases). The CDR3 length is 14 residues. Deletions cut 4 bases from V and 10 bases from J, with 14 bases between. Germline assignment: CDR1 LNHDA and CDR2 SQIVND (reference sequence). CDR3 in DNA: TGTGCCAGTAGTACCACCACAGGCGAATCACCCCTCCACTTT. As protein: CASSTTTGESPLHF.

The chain employs TRBV7-9 and TRBJ2-5; 11 nucleotides agree with TRBD2. The CDR3 has 15 amino acids. CDR1 and CDR2 (germline): SEHNR, FQNEAQ (reference sequence). The V gene end was trimmed by 2 bases and the J gene end by 5 bases; junction bases not matched to a gene: 4. In DNA form, the CDR3 reads TGTGCCAGCAGCTTACTAGCGGGGGGCTCGGAGACCCAGTACTTC. Residues: CASSLLAGGSETQYF.

This chain joins TRBV6-1 and TRBJ1-4; TRBD1 might be the D (5 bases). V gave up 2 bases and J gave up 7 bases, with 17 bases separating them. CDR3 size: 16 residues. The germline gives CDR1 MNHNS, CDR2 SASEGT. CDR3 loop: CASSEIWTPIGEKLFF. Written as DNA, the CDR3 is TGTGCCAGCAGTGAAATATGGACACCCATCGGTGAAAAACTGTTTTTT.

The rearrangement joins TRBV18 to TRBJ2-3; D is uncertain. CDR1 and CDR2 from the germline V gene are KGHSH and LQKENI. The germline V and J ends were trimmed by 1 base and 2 bases, with 10 bases remaining between them. The CDR3 spans 15 residues. The chain's CDR3 is CASSPLQANTDTQYF. In nucleotides, the CDR3 is TGTGCCAGCTCACCACTCCAGGCTAACACAGATACGCAGTATTTT.

V and J are TRBV4-1 and TRBJ2-7; 7 bases agree with TRBD1. The CDR3 has 15 residues. Germline V gene data show CDR1 as MGHRA and CDR2 as YSYEKL. Trimming removed 0 bases from V and 3 bases from J; junction bases left unmatched: 5. The CDR3: CASSQDRTGDYEQYF. For the CDR3, the DNA is TGCGCCAGCAGCCAAGATCGGACAGGAGACTACGAGCAGTACTTC.

The CDR3 loop is CASRGYRGNGYGYTF. The DNA of the CDR3 is TGTGCCAGCAGGGGTTACCGGGGGAATGGCTATGGCTACACCTTC. This chain uses TRBV6-5 with TRBJ1-2; D is perhaps TRBD1 (5 bases). There are 15 residues in the CDR3. V was cut by 6 bases and J by 4 bases, with 18 bases left in between. Germline values: CDR1 MNHEY, CDR2 SVGAGI.

This chain uses TRBV7-9 with TRBJ1-4; 8 bases map to TRBD1. The germline gives CDR1 SEHNR, CDR2 FQNEAQ (reference sequence). Unmatched junction bases numbered 8, after V lost 2 bases and J lost 3 bases. The CDR3 totals 17 residues. The CDR3, as DNA: TGTGCCAGCAGCTTATCTTTCAGGGGGCGAGCTAATGAAAAACTGTTTTTT. Translated, it gives CASSLSFRGRANEKLFF.

The chain uses TRBV27 and TRBJ1-5, with unresolved D. V was cut by 8 bases and J by 7 bases, with 18 bases left in between. The germline V gene has CDR1 MNHEY and CDR2 SMNVEV (reference sequence). The CDR3 runs to 14 residues. In DNA form, the CDR3 reads TGTGCCAGCGCCCCTCGGGGATACCCGCAGCCCCAGCATTTT. The encoded protein is CASAPRGYPQPQHF.

The rearrangement joins TRBV6-5 to TRBJ1-1; TRBD1 agrees at 7 bases. CDR1 is MNHEY and CDR2 is SVGAGI in the germline V gene. V lost 11 bases and J lost 0; bases outside the gene matches: 6. The CDR3 totals 13 residues. This CDR3 is CAGTVSMNTEAFF. As DNA, the CDR3 is TGTGCCGGGACAGTCTCCATGAACACTGAAGCTTTCTTT.

The chain has TRBV7-2 and TRBJ1-5; possibly TRBD1 for D (6 bases). The germline CDR1 and CDR2 sequences are SGHTA and FQGNSA. The CDR3 has 15 amino acids. V gave up 5 bases and J gave up 4 bases, with 15 bases separating them. The CDR3 loop is CASSPGTMGNQPQHF. CDR3 in DNA: TGTGCCAGCAGCCCCGGGACAATGGGTAATCAGCCCCAGCATTTT. The whole variable domain, remainder taken from reference TRBV7-2 and TRBJ1-5, is GAGVSQSPSNKVTEKGKDVELRCDPISGHTALYWYRQSLGQGLEFLIYFQGNSAPDKSGLPSDRFSAERTGGSVSTLTIQRTQQEDSAVYLCASSPGTMGNQPQHFGDGTRLSIL.

This chain joins TRBV5-1 and TRBJ1-4, with 7 bases aligning to TRBD1. This CDR3 is 15 amino acids long. Trimming at V came to 1 base and at J to 6 bases, leaving 6 bases not matched to a gene. In germline, CDR1 is SGHRS, CDR2 YFSETQ. The CDR3: CASSLRGRRDEKLFF. The DNA for the CDR3 is TGCGCCAGCAGCTTGAGGGGGCGCAGGGATGAAAAACTGTTTTTT.

J is TRBJ2-7 and V is TRBV30; perhaps TRBD2 as D (6 bases). CDR1 is GTSNPN, CDR2 SVGIG, per germline (reference sequence). The length of the CDR3 is 13 residues. V was pared by 5 bases and J by 2 bases, with 13 bases between. This CDR3 is CAWSEGLPYEQYF. CDR3 in DNA: TGTGCCTGGTCAGAGGGACTCCCCTACGAGCAGTACTTC.

The rearrangement links TRBV5-4 to TRBJ2-7, with TRBD1 matching 9 bases. This CDR3 contains 15 residues. Germline CDR1 SGHNT, CDR2 YYREEE (reference sequence). V shed 3 bases, J shed 4 bases, and the junction held 8 bases outside the gene matches. CDR3: CASSSAGTGQYEQYF. As DNA, the CDR3 is TGTGCCAGCAGCTCGGCCGGGACAGGGCAATACGAGCAGTACTTC.

This sequence joins TRBV7-2 and TRBJ2-7; TRBD1 aligns across 8 bases. V trimming: 5 bases; J trimming: 3 bases; junction bases outside the gene matches: 6. Germline CDR1 reads SGHTA; CDR2 reads FQGNSA. The CDR3 runs to 14 residues. The CDR3 nucleotides read TGTGCCAGCAGCCTATCAGGGGGCGACTACGAGCAGTACTTC. Translating gives CASSLSGGDYEQYF.

This clone has only one observation. V is TRBV5-1 and J is TRBJ1-4, with D hard to call. V was cut by 3 bases and J by 0 bases, with 6 bases left in between. CDR1 and CDR2 (germline): SGHRS, YFSETQ. This CDR3 has 14 amino acids. In nucleotides, the CDR3 is TGCGCCAGCAGCTCCAGATCAACTAATGAAAAACTGTTTTTT. Its translation: CASSSRSTNEKLFF.

This chain uses TRBV2 with TRBJ1-3; D is perhaps TRBD1 (6 bases). CDR3 length: 12 residues. Germline V CDR1 and CDR2: SNHLY, FYNNEI. The ends were cut back, 8 bases at V and 4 bases at J, with 9 bases in the middle. CDR3 in amino acids: CASHRAGNTIYF. The CDR3 DNA reads TGTGCCAGCCACAGGGCCGGAAACACCATATATTTT.

The rearrangement links TRBV12-5 to TRBJ2-2, with 11 bases lining up with TRBD1. This CDR3 region has 14 residues. J was trimmed by 7 bases and V by 5 bases; bases with no gene match: 3. CDR1 is LGHNT and CDR2 is FRNRAP in the germline V gene. The CDR3 loop reads CASGTGQGVGELFF. The CDR3 DNA reads TGTGCTAGTGGTACGGGACAGGGGGTCGGGGAGCTGTTTTTT.

The chain uses TRBV25-1 and TRBJ1-2; D gene ambiguous. The CDR3 is 15 residues long. The ends were cut back, 1 base at V and 1 base at J, with 10 bases in the middle. The V gene's germline CDR1 is MGHDK and CDR2 SYGVNS. CDR3: CASSESGAVNYGYTF. CDR3 DNA sequence: TGTGCCAGCAGTGAATCCGGAGCGGTTAACTATGGCTACACCTTC.

V usage is TRBV10-3 and J usage is TRBJ2-1; TRBD2 might be the D (7 bases). V was shortened by 5 bases and J by 9 bases, with 26 bases between the two germline ends. The germline CDR1 and CDR2 sequences are ENHRY and SYGVKD. The CDR3 runs 17 residues. The CDR3 coding sequence is TGTGCCATCAGTTTAATCGGGACGGGGGGCGCCGTTAGTGAGCAGTTCTTC. Protein: CAISLIGTGGAVSEQFF.

The chain joins TRBV6-4 to TRBJ2-7; D is uncertain. CDR3 length equals 13 residues. With 5 bases removed from V and 3 bases from J, the gap between germline ends came to 11 bases. CDR1 is MRHNA, CDR2 SNTAGT, per germline. The CDR3 DNA is TGTGCCAGCAGTCATGACATTGGCTACGAGCAGTACTTC. Its protein product is CASSHDIGYEQYF.

This clone was counted a single time. The chain couples TRBV15 to TRBJ1-5; a possible D gene is TRBD1 (5 bases). CDR3 length: 19 amino acids. Germline-derived CDR1 and CDR2 are LNHNV and YYDKDF (reference sequence). V was cut by 4 bases and J by 5 bases, with 27 bases left in between. The CDR3 nucleotides read TGTGCCACCAGCACACTAGAGAGAATGGGGGGGACTAAGGATCAGCCCCAGCATTTT. Its translation: CATSTLERMGGTKDQPQHF.

The gene calls are TRBV5-1 and TRBJ1-6; 7 positions agree with TRBD1. The J segment lost 7 bases and the V segment lost 7 bases, leaving 8 bases of the junction unmatched. CDR1 is SGHRS, CDR2 YFSETQ, per germline. The CDR3 extends over 14 amino acids. The CDR3 coding sequence is TGCGCCAGCGCTATCCGGGACAGAAATTCACCCCTCCACTTT. It is translated as CASAIRDRNSPLHF.

The chain is built from TRBV6-5 and TRBJ1-1; a weak D match, TRBD1 (6 bases). Germline lookup yields CDR1 MNHEY and CDR2 SVGAGI. This CDR3 comprises 14 residues. V gave up 2 bases and J gave up 4 bases, with 11 bases separating them. Written as DNA, the CDR3 is TGTGCCAGCAGTTACGACAGGTTGAGCACTGAAGCTTTCTTT. Translated, it gives CASSYDRLSTEAFF.

This chain connects TRBV27 to TRBJ2-7; 8 positions agree with TRBD1. The junction had 4 bases not matched to a gene; V was cut back by 6 bases and J by 0 bases. CDR1 is MNHEY and CDR2 is SMNVEV in the germline V gene (reference sequence). The CDR3 covers 14 residues. CDR3 DNA sequence: TGTGCCAGCAGAGACAGGGGCCACTCCTACGAGCAGTACTTC. As protein: CASRDRGHSYEQYF.